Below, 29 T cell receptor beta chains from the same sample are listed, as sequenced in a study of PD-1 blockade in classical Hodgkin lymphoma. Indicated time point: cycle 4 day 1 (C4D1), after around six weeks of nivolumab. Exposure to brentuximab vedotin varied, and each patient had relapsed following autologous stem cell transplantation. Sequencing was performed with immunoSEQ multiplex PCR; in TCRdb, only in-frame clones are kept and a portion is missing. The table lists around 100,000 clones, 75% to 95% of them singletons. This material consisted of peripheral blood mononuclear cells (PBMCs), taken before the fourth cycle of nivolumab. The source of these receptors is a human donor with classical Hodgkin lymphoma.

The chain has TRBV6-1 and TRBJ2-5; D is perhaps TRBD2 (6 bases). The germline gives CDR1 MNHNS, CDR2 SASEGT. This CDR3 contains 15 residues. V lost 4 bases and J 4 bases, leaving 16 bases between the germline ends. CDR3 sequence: CASSVGTPLGETQYF. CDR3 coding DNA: TGTGCCAGCAGTGTCGGGACTCCCCTCGGAGAGACCCAGTACTTC.

CDR3 region: CANLLAGHYEQYF. CDR3 DNA sequence: TGTGCCAACCTACTAGCGGGGCACTACGAGCAGTACTTC. The gene calls are TRBV2 and TRBJ2-7; 10 bases map to TRBD2. Germline trimming cut 10 bases from V and 3 bases from J; bases unmatched to any gene: 6. This CDR3 is 13 amino acids long. Germline lookup yields CDR1 SNHLY and CDR2 FYNNEI. The variable domain in full, completed from reference TRBV2 and TRBJ2-7, reads EPEVTQTPSHQVTQMGQEVILRCVPISNHLYFYWYRQILGQKVEFLVSFYNNEISEKSEIFDDQFSVERPDGSNFTLKIRSTKLEDSAMYFCANLLAGHYEQYFGPGTRLTVT.

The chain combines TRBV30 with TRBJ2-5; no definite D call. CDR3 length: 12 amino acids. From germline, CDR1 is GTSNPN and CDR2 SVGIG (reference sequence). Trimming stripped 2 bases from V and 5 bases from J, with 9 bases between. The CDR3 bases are TGTGCCTGGAGTCCGCGCGCGGAGACCCAGTACTTC. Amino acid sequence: CAWSPRAETQYF.

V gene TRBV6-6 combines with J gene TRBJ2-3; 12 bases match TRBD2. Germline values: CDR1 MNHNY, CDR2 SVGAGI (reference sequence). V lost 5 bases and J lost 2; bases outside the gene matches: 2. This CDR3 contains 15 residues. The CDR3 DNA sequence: TGTGCCAGCAGTAGACTAGCGGGGGACACAGATACGCAGTATTTT. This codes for CASSRLAGDTDTQYF.

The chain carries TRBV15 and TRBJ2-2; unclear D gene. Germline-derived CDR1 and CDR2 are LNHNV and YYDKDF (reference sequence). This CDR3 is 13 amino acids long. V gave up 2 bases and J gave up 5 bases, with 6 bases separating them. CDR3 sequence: CATSRIGTGELFF. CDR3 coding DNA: TGTGCCACCAGCAGAATAGGGACCGGGGAGCTGTTTTTT.

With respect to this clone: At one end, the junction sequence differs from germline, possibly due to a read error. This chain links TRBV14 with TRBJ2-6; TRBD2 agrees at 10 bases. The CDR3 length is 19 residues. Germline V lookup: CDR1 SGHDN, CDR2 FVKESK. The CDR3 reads CASQRGGVFPLSEANVLTF. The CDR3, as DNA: TGTGCCAGCCAGCGGGGGGGAGTTTTTCCCCTCTCTGAGGCCAACGTCCTGACTTTC.

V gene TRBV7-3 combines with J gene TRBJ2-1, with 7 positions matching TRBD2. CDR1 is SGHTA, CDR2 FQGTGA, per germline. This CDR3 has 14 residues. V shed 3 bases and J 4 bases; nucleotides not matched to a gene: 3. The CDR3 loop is CASSLGGGYNEQFF. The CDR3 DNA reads TGTGCCAGCAGCTTGGGCGGGGGTTACAATGAGCAGTTCTTC. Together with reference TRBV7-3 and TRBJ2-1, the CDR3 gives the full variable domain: GAGVSQTPSNKVTEKGKYVELRCDPISGHTALYWYRQSLGQGPEFLIYFQGTGAADDSGLPNDRFFAVRPEGSVSTLKIQRTERGDSAVYLCASSLGGGYNEQFFGPGTRLTVL.

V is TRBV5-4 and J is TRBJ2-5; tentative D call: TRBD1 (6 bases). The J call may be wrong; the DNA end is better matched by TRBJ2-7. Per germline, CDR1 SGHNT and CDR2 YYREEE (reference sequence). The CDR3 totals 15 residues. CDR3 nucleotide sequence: TGTGCCAGCAGCTTGCAGGGGATAGTAGGCTACGAGCAGTACTTC. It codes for CASSLQGIVGYEQYF.

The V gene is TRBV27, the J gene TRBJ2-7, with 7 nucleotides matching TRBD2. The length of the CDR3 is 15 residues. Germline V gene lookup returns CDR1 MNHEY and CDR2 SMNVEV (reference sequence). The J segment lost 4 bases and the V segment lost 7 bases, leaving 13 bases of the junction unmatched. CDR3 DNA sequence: TGTGCCAGCACTTTGACCGTCGGGGGGACTTACGAGCAGTACTTC. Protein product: CASTLTVGGTYEQYF.

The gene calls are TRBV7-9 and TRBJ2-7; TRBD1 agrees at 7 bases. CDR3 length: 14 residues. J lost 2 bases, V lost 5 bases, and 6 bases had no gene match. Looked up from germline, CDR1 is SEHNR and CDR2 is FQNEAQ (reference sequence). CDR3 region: CASSPSTGPYEQYF. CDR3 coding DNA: TGTGCCAGCAGCCCCTCGACAGGGCCCTACGAGCAGTACTTC.

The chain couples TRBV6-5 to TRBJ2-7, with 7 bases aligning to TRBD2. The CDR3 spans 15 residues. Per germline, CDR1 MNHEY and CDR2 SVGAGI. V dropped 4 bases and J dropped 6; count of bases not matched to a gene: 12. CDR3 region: CASSWGARGEGEQYF. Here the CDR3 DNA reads TGTGCCAGCAGTTGGGGAGCTCGGGGGGAAGGCGAGCAGTACTTC.

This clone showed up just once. The CDR3 coding sequence is TGTGCCAGCAGCTTTGGTGGGGGGGGCACAGATACGCAGTATTTT. Amino acids: CASSFGGGGTDTQYF. This sequence joins TRBV5-7 and TRBJ2-3, with 7 bases identical to TRBD2. TRBV5-7 is given ORF status, its function remaining uncertain. The CDR3 is 15 residues long. The junction had 4 bases not matched to a gene; V was cut back by 2 bases and J by 1 base.

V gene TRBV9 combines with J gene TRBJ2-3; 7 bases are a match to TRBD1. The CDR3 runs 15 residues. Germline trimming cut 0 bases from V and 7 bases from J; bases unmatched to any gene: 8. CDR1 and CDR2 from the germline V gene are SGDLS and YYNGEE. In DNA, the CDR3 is TGTGCCAGCAGCGTAGGAGGGGGCGGTGTTAATACGCAGTATTTT. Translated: CASSVGGGGVNTQYF. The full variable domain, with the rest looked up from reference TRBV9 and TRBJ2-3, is DSGVTQTPKHLITATGQRVTLRCSPRSGDLSVYWYQQSLDQGLQFLIQYYNGEERAKGNILERFSAQQFPDLHSELNLSSLELGDSALYFCASSVGGGGVNTQYFGPGTRLTVL.

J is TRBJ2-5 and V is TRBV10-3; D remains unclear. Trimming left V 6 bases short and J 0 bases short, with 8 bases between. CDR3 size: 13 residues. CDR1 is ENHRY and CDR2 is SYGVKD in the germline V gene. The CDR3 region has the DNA TGTGCCATCAGATCATCCAACCAAGAGACCCAGTACTTC. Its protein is CAIRSSNQETQYF.

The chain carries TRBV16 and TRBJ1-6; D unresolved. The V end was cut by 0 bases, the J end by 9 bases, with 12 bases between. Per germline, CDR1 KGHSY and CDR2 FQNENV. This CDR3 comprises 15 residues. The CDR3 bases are TGTGCCAGCAGCCAATCGTCCCCGGCCGGTTCACCCCTCCACTTT. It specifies CASSQSSPAGSPLHF.

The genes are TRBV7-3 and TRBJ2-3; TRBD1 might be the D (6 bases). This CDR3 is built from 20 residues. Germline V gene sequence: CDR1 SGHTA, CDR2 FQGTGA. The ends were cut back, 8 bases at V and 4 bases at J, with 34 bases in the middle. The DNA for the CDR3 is TGTGCCAGCGAGAAAATATCAGGGGCCGCAGGGGTCTTGGTCTCAGATACGCAGTATTTT. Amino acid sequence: CASEKISGAAGVLVSDTQYF.

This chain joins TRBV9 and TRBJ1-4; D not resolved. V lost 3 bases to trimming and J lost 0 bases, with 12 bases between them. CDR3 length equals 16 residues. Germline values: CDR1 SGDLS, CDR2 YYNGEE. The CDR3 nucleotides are TGTGCCAGCAGCGCCATGGGCAGTCCAACTAATGAAAAACTGTTTTTT. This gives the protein CASSAMGSPTNEKLFF.

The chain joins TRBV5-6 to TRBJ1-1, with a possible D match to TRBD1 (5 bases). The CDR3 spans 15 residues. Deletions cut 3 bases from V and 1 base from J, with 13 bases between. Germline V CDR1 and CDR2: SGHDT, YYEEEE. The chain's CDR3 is CASSWGTLENTEAFF. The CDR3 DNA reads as TGTGCCAGCAGCTGGGGGACCCTAGAGAACACTGAAGCTTTCTTT.

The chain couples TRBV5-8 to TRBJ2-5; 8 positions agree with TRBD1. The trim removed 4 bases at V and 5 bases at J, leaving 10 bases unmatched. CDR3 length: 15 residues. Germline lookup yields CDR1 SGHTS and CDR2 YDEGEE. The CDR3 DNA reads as TGTGCCAGCAGCATCGGGACAGGTCCGGCGGAGACCCAGTACTTC. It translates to CASSIGTGPAETQYF.

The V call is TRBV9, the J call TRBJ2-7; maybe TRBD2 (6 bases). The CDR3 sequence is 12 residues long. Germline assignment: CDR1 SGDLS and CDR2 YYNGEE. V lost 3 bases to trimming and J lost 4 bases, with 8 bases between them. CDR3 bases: TGTGCCAGCAGCGCCGGGGGATACGAGCAGTACTTC. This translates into CASSAGGYEQYF.

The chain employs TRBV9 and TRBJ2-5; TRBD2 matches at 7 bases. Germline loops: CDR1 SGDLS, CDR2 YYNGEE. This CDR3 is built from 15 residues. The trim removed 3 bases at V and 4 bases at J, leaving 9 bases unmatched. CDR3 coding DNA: TGTGCCAGCAGCGCCGGGTATTGGGAGGGAGAGACCCAGTACTTC. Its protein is CASSAGYWEGETQYF.

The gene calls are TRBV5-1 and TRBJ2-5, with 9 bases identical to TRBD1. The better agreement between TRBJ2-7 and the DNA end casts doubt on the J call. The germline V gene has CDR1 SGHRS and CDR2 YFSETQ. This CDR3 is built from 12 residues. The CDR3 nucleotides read TGCGCCAGCAGCTGGACAGGGGCCGAGCAGTACTTC. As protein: CASSWTGAEQYF.

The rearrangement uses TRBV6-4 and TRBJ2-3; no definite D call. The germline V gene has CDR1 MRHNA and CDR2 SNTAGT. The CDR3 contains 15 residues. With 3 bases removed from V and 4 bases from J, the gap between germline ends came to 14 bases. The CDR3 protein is CASSESGEAADTQYF. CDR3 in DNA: TGTGCCAGCAGTGAGTCCGGAGAGGCCGCAGATACGCAGTATTTT.

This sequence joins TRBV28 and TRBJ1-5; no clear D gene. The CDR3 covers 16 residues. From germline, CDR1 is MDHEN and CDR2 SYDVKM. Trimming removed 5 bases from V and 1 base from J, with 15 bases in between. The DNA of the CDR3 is TGTGCCAGCAGTCATATTGGGGAGGGAAGCAATCAGCCCCAGCATTTT. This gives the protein CASSHIGEGSNQPQHF.

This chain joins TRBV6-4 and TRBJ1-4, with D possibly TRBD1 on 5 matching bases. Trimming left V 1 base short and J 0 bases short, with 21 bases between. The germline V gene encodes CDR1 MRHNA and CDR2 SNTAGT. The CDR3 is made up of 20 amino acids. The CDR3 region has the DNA TGTGCCAGCAGTGACTTTGTCGTCTCCACGACAGCTGCAACTAATGAAAAACTGTTTTTT. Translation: CASSDFVVSTTAATNEKLFF.

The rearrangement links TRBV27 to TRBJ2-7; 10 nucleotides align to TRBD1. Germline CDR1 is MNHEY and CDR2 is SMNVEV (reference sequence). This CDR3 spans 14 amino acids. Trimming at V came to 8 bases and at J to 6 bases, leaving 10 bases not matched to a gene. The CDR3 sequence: CASATLGQGSEQYF. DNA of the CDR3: TGTGCCAGCGCCACTTTGGGACAGGGGAGCGAGCAGTACTTC.

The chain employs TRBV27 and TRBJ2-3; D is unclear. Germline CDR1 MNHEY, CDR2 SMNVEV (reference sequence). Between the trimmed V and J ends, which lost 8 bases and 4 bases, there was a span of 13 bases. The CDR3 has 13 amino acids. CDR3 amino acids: CASESPKADTQYF. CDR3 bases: TGTGCCAGCGAAAGCCCGAAAGCAGATACGCAGTATTTT.

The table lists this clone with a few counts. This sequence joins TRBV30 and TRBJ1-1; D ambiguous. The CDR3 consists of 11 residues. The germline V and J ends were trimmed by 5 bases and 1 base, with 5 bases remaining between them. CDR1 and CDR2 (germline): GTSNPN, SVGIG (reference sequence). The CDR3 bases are TGTGCCTGGGAAGGGAACACTGAAGCTTTCTTT. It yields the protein CAWEGNTEAFF.

CDR3 region: CSANSRSGANVLTF. In DNA, the CDR3 is TGCAGCGCAAACAGTCGCTCTGGGGCCAACGTCCTGACTTTC. The chain couples TRBV29-1 to TRBJ2-6; D is ambiguous. Germline loops: CDR1 SQVTM, CDR2 ANQGSEA. The ends were cut back, 7 bases at V and 0 bases at J, with 10 bases in the middle. CDR3 length equals 14 residues. Supplemented by reference TRBV29-1 and TRBJ2-6, the full variable domain reads SAVISQKPSRDICQRGTSLTIQCQVDSQVTMMFWYRQQPGQSLTLIATANQGSEATYESGFVIDKFPISRPNLTFSTLTVSNMSPEDSSIYLCSANSRSGANVLTFGAGSRLTVL.